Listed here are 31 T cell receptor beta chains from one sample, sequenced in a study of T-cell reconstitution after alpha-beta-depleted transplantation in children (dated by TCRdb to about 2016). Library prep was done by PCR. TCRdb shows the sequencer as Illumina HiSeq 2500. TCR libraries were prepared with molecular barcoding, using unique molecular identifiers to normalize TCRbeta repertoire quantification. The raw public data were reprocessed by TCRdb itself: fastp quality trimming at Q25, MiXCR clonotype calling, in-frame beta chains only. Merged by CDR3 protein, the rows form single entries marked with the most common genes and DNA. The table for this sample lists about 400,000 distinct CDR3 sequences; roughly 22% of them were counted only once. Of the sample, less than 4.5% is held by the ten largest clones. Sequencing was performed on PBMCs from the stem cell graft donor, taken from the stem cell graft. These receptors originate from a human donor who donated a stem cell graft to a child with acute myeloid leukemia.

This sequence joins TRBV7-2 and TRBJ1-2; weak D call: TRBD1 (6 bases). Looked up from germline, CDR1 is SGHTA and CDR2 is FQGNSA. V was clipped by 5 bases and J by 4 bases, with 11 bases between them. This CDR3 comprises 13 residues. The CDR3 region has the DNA TGTGCCAGCAGCCTGGACAGCTTCTATGGCTACACCTTC. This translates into CASSLDSFYGYTF.

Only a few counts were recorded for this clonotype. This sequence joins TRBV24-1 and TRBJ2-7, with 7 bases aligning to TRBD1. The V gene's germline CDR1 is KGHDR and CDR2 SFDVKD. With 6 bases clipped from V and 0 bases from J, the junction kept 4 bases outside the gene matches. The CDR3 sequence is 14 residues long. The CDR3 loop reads CATSPGQSSYEQYF. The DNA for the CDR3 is TGTGCCACCAGTCCGGGACAGAGCTCCTACGAGCAGTACTTC.

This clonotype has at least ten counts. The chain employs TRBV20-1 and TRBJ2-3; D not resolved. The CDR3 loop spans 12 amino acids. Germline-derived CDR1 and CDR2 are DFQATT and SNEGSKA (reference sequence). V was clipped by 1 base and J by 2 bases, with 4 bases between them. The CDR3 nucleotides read TGCAGTGCTAGAGGGACCACAGATACGCAGTATTTT. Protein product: CSARGTTDTQYF.

The CDR3 bases are TGTGCCACCAGTGATAACGGACGCCCTACGACTGAAGCTTTCTTT. Translated, it gives CATSDNGRPTTEAFF. The V call is TRBV24-1, the J call TRBJ1-1; no clear D gene. CDR1 is KGHDR, CDR2 SFDVKD, per germline. The length of the CDR3 is 15 residues. Trimming took off 3 bases at V and 5 bases at J, with 15 bases between the two ends.

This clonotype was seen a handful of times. In nucleotides, the CDR3 is TGTGCCAGCAGTTTAGCAGGGTACTTACAGCCCCAGCATTTT. Its translation: CASSLAGYLQPQHF. The genes are TRBV12-3 or TRBV12-4 and TRBJ1-5; D gene unclear. Trimming removed 0 bases from V and 7 bases from J, with 10 bases in between. This CDR3 has 14 residues.

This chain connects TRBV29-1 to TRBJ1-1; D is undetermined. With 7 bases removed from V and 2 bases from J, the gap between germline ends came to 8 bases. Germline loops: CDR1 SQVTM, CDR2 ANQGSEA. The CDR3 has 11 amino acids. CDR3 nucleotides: TGCAGCGCCGGGCCTAACACTGAAGCTTTCTTT. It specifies CSAGPNTEAFF.

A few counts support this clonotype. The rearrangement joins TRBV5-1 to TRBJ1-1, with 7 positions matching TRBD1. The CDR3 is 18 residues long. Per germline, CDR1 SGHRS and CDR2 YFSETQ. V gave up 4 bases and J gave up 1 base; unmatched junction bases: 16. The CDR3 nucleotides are TGCGCCAGCAGCCTGGGCGTGGGGATTCGGACAGGGAACACTGAAGCTTTCTTT. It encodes CASSLGVGIRTGNTEAFF. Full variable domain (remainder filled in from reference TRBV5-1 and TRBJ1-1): KAGVTQTPRYLIKTRGQQVTLSCSPISGHRSVSWYQQTPGQGLQFLFEYFSETQRNKGNFPGRFSGRQFSNSRSEMNVSTLELGDSALYLCASSLGVGIRTGNTEAFFGQGTRLTVV.

The CDR3 is CASSKAGPGGHEQYF. CDR3 bases: TGTGCCAGCAGCAAAGCCGGGCCAGGGGGCCACGAGCAGTACTTC. The chain couples TRBV21-1 to TRBJ2-7; the table's D call of TRBD1 was not tested on the DNA. TRBV21-1 is given as a pseudogene. CDR3 length: 15 residues.

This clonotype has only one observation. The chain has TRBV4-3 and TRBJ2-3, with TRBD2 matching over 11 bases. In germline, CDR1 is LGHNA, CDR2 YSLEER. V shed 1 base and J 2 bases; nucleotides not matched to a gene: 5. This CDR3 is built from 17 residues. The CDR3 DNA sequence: TGCGCCAGCAGCCAAGGCGGACTAGCGGGTAACACAGATACGCAGTATTTT. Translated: CASSQGGLAGNTDTQYF.

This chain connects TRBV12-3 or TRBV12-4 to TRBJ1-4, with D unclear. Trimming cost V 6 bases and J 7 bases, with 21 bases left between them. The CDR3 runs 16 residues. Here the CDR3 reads CASSENLAGSGEKLFF. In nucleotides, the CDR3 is TGTGCCAGCAGCGAAAACCTAGCGGGCTCCGGTGAAAAACTGTTTTTT.

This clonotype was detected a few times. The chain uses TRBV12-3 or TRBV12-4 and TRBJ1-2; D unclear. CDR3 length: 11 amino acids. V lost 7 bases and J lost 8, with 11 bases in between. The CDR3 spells CASTSGWGYTF. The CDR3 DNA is TGTGCCAGCACCTCGGGGTGGGGCTACACCTTC.

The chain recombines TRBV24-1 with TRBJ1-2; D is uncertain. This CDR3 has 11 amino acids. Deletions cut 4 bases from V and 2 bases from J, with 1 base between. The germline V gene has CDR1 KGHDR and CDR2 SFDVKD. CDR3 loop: CATSENYGYTF. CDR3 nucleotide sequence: TGTGCCACCAGTGAGAACTATGGCTACACCTTC.

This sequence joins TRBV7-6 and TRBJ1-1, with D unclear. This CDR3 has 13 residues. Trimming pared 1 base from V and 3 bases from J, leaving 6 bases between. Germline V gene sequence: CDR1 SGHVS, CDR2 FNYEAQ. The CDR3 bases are TGTGCCAGCAGCTTAGTGGTGTACACTGAAGCTTTCTTT. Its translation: CASSLVVYTEAFF. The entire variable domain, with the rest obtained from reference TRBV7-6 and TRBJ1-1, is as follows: GAGVSQSPRYKVTKRGQDVALRCDPISGHVSLYWYRQALGQGPEFLTYFNYEAQQDKSGLPNDRFSAERPEGSISTLTIQRTEQRDSAMYRCASSLVVYTEAFFGQGTRLTVV.

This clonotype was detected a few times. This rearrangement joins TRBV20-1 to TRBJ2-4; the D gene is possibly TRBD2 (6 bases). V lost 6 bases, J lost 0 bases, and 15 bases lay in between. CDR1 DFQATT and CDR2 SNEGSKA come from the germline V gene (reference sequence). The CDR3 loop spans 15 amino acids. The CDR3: CSATRGISAKNIQYF. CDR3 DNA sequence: TGCAGTGCGACCCGCGGGATTTCAGCCAAAAACATTCAGTACTTC.

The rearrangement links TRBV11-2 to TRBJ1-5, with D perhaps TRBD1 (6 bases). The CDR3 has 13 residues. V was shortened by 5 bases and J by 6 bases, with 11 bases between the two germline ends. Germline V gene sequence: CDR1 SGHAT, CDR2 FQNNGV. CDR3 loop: CASSRIQGQPQHF. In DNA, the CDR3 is TGTGCCAGCAGCCGAATACAGGGTCAGCCCCAGCATTTT.

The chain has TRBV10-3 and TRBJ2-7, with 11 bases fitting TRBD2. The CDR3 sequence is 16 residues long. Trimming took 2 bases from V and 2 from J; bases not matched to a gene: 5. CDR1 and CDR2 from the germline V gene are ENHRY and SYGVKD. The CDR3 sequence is CAISEVGTSGTYEQYF. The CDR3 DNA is TGTGCCATCAGTGAGGTGGGGACTAGCGGAACCTACGAGCAGTACTTC.

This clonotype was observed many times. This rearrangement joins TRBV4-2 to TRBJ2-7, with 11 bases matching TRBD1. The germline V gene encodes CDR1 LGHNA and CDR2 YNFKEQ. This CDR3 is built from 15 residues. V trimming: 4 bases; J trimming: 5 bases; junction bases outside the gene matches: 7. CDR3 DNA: TGTGCCAGCAGCCTTACCGGGACAGGGGGTGACGAGCAGTACTTC. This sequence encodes CASSLTGTGGDEQYF.

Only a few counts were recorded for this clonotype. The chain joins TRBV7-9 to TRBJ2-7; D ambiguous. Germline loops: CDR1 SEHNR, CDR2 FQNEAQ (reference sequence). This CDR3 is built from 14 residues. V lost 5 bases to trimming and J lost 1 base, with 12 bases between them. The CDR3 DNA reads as TGTGCCAGCAGCCACACGACGGAATCCTACGAGCAGTACTTC. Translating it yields CASSHTTESYEQYF.

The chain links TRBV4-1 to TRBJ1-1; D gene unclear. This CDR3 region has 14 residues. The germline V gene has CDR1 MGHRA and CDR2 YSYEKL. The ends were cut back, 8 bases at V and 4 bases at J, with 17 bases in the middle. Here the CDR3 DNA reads TGCGCCAGCCGCGACCAGACGGCGGCCACTGAAGCTTTCTTT. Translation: CASRDQTAATEAFF.

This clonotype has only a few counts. This chain's CDR3 is CASQTPASGKRWDNEQFF. CDR3 nucleotides: TGTGCCAGTCAAACGCCGGCTAGCGGGAAGCGTTGGGACAATGAGCAGTTCTTC. The chain employs TRBV28 and TRBJ2-1; TRBD2 matches at 9 bases. Germline trimming cut 9 bases from V and 5 bases from J; bases unmatched to any gene: 20. The CDR3 runs to 18 residues. CDR1 is MDHEN and CDR2 is SYDVKM in the germline V gene.

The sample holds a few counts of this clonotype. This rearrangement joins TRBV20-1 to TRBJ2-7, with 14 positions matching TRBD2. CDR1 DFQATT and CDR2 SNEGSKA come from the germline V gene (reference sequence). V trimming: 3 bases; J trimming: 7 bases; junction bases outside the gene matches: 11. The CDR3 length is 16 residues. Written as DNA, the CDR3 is TGCAGTGCTAGGACTAGCGGGAGGGGCTATGGAGGGGAGCAGTACTTC. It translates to CSARTSGRGYGGEQYF.

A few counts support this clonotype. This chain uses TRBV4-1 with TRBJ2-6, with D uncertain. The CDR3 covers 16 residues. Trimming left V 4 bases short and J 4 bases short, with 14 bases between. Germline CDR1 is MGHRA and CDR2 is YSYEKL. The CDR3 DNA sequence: TGCGCCAGCAGCCTAATAGTAGTAAAGGGGGCCAACGTCCTGACTTTC. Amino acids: CASSLIVVKGANVLTF.

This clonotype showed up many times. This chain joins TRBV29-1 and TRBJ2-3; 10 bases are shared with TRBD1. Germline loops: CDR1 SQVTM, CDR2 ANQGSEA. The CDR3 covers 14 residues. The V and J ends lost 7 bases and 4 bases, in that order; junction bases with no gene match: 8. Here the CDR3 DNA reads TGCAGCGCTGTACTTGGACAGGGGGCAGATACGCAGTATTTT. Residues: CSAVLGQGADTQYF.

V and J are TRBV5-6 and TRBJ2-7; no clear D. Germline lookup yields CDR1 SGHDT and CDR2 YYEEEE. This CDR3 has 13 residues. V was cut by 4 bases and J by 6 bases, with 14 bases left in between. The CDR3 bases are TGTGCCAGCAGCCTCGTCAGTAGTGGCGAGCAGTACTTC. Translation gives CASSLVSSGEQYF. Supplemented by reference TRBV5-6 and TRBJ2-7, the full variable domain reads DAGVTQSPTHLIKTRGQQVTLRCSPKSGHDTVSWYQQALGQGPQFIFQYYEEEERQRGNFPDRFSGHQFPNYSSELNVNALLLGDSALYLCASSLVSSGEQYFGPGTRLTVT.

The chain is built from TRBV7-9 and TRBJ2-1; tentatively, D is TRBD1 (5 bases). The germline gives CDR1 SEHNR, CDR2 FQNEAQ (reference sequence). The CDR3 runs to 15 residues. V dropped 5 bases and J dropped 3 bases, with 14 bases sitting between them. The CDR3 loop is CASSRQGVDYNEQFF. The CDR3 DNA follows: TGTGCCAGCAGCCGTCAGGGCGTAGACTACAATGAGCAGTTCTTC.

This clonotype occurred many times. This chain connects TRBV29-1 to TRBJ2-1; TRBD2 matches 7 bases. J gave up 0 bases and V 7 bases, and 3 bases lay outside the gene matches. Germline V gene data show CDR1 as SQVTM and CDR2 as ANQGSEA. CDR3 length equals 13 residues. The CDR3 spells CSARTSSYNEQFF. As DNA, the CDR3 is TGCAGCGCTAGGACTAGCTCCTACAATGAGCAGTTCTTC.

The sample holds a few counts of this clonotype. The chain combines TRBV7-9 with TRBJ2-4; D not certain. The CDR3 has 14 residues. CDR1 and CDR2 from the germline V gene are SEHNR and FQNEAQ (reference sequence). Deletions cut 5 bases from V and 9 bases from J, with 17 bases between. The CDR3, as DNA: TGTGCCAGCAGCACCTCGATGATGGGTACCATTCAGTACTTC. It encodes CASSTSMMGTIQYF.

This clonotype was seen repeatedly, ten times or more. The CDR3 reads CASSQGGTASAPLHF. The CDR3 coding sequence is TGCGCCAGCAGCCAAGGGGGCACAGCGAGCGCACCCCTCCACTTT. The chain couples TRBV4-1 to TRBJ1-6; TRBD1 is a possible D gene (5 bases). The CDR3 contains 15 residues. The germline V and J ends were trimmed by 1 base and 11 bases, with 15 bases remaining between them. The germline V gene has CDR1 MGHRA and CDR2 YSYEKL.

The CDR3 protein is CSAPSGNYYEQYF. CDR3 bases: TGCAGTGCCCCTAGCGGGAACTACTACGAGCAGTACTTC. The J gene is TRBJ2-7, the V gene TRBV20-1; the match to TRBD2 covers 9 bases. Germline loops: CDR1 DFQATT, CDR2 SNEGSKA (reference sequence). V gave up 6 bases and J gave up 3 bases; unmatched junction bases: 6. The CDR3 sequence is 13 residues long.

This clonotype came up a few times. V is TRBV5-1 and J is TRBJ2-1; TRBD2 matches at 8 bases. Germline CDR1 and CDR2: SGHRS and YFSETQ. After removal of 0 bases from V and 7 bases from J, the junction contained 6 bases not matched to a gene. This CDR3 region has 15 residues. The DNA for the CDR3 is TGCGCCAGCAGCTTGGAAGCGGGAGTCGGAAATGAGCAGTTCTTC. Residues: CASSLEAGVGNEQFF.

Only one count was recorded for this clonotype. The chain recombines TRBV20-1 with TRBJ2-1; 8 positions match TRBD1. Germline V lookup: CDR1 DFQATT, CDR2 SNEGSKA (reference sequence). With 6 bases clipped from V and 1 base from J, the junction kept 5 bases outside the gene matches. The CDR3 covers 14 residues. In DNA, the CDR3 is TGCAGTGCGCATCACAGGGGGTCCTACAATGAGCAGTTCTTC. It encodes CSAHHRGSYNEQFF.